This T cell receptor beta chain was sequenced for a study of cytomegalovirus exposure and HLA in healthy donors. Study background: Early on, a data release was issued that held roughly 80 million unique TCRs from HLA-typed donors.

PCR employed 60 Vbeta and 13 Jbeta primers. The assay was immunoSEQ multiplex PCR, and TCRdb's table has in-frame clones only and misses some. The sample comprises 100,000 to 150,000 clones, roughly 82% of which are singletons, and roughly 12% rests with the top ten. The junction had 7 bases not matched to a gene; V was cut back by 4 bases and J by 6 bases. CDR3 length equals 15 residues. Per germline, CDR1 MDHEN and CDR2 SYDVKM. About this clone: Antigen: not known.

Notes on the study in general: After further analysis at a later stage, 15,000 to 20,000 TCR beta sequences were associated with HLA alleles at 0.05 false discovery rate.

Sequences were obtained from PBMCs. The sequence came from a male donor in good health and CMV-seropositive. The V gene is TRBV28, the J gene TRBJ2-1; 9 bases agree with TRBD1. This chain's CDR3 is CASSWDREVGNEQFF. As DNA, the CDR3 is TGTGCCAGCAGTTGGGACAGGGAGGTTGGCAATGAGCAGTTCTTC.